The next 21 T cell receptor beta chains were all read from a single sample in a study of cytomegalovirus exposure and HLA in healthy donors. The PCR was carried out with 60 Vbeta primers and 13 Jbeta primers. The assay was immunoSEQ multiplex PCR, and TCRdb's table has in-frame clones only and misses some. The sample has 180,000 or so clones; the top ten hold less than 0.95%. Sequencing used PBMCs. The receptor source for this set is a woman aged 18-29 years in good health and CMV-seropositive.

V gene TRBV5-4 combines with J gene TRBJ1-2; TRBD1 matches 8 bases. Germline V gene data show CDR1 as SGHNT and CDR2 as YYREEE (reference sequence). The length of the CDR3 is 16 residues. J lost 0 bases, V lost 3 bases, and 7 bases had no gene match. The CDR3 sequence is CASSYRDRPTNYGYTF. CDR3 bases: TGTGCCAGCAGCTATCGGGACAGGCCTACTAACTATGGCTACACCTTC.

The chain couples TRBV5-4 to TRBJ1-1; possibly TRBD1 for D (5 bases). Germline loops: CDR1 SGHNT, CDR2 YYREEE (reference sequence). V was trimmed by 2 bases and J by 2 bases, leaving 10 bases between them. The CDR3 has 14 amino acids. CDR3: CASSFGGINTEAFF. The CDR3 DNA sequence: TGTGCCAGCAGCTTCGGGGGGATAAACACTGAAGCTTTCTTT.

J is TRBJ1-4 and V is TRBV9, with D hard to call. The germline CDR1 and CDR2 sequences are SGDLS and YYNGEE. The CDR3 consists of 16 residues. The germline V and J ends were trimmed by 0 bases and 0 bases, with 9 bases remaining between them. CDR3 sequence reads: CASSVGYKSTNEKLFF. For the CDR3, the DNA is TGTGCCAGCAGCGTAGGGTACAAGTCAACTAATGAAAAACTGTTTTTT.

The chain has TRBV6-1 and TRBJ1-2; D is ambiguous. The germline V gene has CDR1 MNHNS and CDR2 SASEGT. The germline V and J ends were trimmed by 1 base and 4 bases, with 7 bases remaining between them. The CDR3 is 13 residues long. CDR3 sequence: CASSEEQIYGYTF. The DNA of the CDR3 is TGTGCCAGCAGTGAAGAACAGATCTATGGCTACACCTTC.

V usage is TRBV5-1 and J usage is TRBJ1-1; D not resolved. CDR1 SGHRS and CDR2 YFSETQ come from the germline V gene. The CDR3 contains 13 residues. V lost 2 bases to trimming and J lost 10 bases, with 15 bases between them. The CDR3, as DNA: TGCGCCAGCAGCTTAGAAGGAACCCGGGGAGCTTTCTTT. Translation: CASSLEGTRGAFF.

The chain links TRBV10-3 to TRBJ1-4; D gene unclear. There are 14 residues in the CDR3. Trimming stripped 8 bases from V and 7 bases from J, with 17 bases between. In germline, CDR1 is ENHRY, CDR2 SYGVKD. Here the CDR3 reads CAIGASRAGEKLFF. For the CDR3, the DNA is TGTGCCATCGGTGCGAGCCGAGCGGGTGAAAAACTGTTTTTT.

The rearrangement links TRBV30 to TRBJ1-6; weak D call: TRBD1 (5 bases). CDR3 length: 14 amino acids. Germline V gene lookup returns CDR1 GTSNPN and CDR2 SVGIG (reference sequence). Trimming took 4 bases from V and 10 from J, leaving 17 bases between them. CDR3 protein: CAWTMVQVPSPLHF. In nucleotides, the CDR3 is TGTGCCTGGACAATGGTACAGGTACCCTCACCCCTCCACTTT.

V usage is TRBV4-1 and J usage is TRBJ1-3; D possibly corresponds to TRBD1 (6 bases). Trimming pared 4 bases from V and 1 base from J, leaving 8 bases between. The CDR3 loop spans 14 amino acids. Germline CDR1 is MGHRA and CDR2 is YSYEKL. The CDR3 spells CASSPTGSGNTIYF. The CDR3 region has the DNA TGCGCCAGCAGCCCAACAGGGTCTGGAAACACCATATATTTT.

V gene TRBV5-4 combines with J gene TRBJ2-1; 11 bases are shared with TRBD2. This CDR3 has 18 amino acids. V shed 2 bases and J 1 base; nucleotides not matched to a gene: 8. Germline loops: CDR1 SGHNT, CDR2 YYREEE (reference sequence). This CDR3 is CASSFGTSGSWSYNEQFF. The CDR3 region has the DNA TGTGCCAGCAGCTTTGGAACTAGCGGGAGCTGGTCCTACAATGAGCAGTTCTTC.

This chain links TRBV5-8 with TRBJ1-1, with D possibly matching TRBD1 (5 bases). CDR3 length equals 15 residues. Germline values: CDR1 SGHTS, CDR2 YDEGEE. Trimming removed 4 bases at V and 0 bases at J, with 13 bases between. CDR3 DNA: TGTGCCAGCAGCCCCTGGGGGGGACTGAACACTGAAGCTTTCTTT. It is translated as CASSPWGGLNTEAFF.

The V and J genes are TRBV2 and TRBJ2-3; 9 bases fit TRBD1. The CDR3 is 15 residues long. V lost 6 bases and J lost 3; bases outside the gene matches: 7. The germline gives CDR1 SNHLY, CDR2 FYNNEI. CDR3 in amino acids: CASRETGGATDTQYF. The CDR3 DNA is TGTGCCAGCAGGGAAACAGGGGGCGCAACAGATACGCAGTATTTT. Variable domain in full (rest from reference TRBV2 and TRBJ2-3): EPEVTQTPSHQVTQMGQEVILRCVPISNHLYFYWYRQILGQKVEFLVSFYNNEISEKSEIFDDQFSVERPDGSNFTLKIRSTKLEDSAMYFCASRETGGATDTQYFGPGTRLTVL.

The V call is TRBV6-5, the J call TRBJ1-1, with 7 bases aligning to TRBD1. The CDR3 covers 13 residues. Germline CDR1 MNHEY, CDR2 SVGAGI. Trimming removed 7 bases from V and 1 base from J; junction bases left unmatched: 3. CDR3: CASTPGGNTEAFF. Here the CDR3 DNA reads TGTGCCAGCACCCCAGGGGGGAACACTGAAGCTTTCTTT.

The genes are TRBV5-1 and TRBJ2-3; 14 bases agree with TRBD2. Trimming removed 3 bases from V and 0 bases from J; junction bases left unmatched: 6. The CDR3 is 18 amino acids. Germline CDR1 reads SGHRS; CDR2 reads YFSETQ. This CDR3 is CASSWGTSGGSSTDTQYF. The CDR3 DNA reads TGCGCCAGCAGCTGGGGGACTAGCGGGGGATCTAGCACAGATACGCAGTATTTT.

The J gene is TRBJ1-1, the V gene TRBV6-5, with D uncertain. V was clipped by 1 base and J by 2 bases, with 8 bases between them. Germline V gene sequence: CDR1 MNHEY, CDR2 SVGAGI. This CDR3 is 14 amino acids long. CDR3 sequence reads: CASSYYGTNTEAFF. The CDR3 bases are TGTGCCAGCAGTTACTACGGTACCAACACTGAAGCTTTCTTT.

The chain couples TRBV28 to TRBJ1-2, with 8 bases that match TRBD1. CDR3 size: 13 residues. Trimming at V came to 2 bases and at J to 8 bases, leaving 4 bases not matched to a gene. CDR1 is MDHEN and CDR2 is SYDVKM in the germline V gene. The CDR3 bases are TGTGCCAGCAGTTTACTTGCAGGGGGCGGCTACACCTTC. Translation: CASSLLAGGGYTF.

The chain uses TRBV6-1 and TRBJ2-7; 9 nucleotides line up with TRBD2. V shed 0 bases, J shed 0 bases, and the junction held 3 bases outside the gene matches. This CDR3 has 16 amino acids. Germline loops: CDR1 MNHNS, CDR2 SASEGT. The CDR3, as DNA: TGTGCCAGCAGTGAAGCAGGGCGGGAGGGCTCCTACGAGCAGTACTTC. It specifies CASSEAGREGSYEQYF.

The CDR3 bases are TGTGCCAGCAGCCTCGGACAGGCCGAAGGCTACACCTTC. Amino acids: CASSLGQAEGYTF. The chain carries TRBV5-4 and TRBJ1-2; 7 nucleotides line up with TRBD1. This CDR3 contains 13 residues. CDR1 SGHNT and CDR2 YYREEE come from the germline V gene (reference sequence). Trimming took 4 bases from V and 8 from J; bases not matched to a gene: 8. The variable domain in full, with the rest retrieved from reference TRBV5-4 and TRBJ1-2, is ETGVTQSPTHLIKTRGQQVTLRCSSQSGHNTVSWYQQALGQGPQFIFQYYREEENGRGNFPPRFSGLQFPNYSSELNVNALELDDSALYLCASSLGQAEGYTFGSGTRLTVV.

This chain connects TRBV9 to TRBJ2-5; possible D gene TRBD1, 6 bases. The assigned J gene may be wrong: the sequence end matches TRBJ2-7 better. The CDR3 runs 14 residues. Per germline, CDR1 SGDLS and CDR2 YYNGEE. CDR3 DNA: TGTGCCAGCAGCGTAACAGGGAGCTCCTACGAGCAGTACTTC. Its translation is CASSVTGSSYEQYF.

The CDR3 reads CASSTAGGLGEQYF. As DNA, the CDR3 is TGTGCCAGTAGTACCGCGGGGGGGTTGGGCGAGCAGTACTTC. The chain joins TRBV19 to TRBJ2-7; TRBD2 agrees at 9 bases. The CDR3 totals 14 residues. The V gene end was trimmed by 4 bases and the J gene end by 6 bases; junction bases not matched to a gene: 7. Germline CDR1 and CDR2: LNHDA and SQIVND (reference sequence).

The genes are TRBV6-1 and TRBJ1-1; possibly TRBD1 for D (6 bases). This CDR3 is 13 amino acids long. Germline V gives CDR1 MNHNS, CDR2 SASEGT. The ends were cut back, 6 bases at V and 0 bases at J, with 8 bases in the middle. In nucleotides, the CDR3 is TGTGCCAGCAGAAGGGACATGAACACTGAAGCTTTCTTT. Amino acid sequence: CASRRDMNTEAFF.

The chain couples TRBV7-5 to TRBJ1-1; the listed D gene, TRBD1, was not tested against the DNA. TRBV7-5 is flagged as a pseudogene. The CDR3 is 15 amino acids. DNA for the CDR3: TGTGTCAGAAGAGGGGGACAGGCCAGCGACACTGAAGCTTTCTTT. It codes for CVRRGGQASDTEAFF.